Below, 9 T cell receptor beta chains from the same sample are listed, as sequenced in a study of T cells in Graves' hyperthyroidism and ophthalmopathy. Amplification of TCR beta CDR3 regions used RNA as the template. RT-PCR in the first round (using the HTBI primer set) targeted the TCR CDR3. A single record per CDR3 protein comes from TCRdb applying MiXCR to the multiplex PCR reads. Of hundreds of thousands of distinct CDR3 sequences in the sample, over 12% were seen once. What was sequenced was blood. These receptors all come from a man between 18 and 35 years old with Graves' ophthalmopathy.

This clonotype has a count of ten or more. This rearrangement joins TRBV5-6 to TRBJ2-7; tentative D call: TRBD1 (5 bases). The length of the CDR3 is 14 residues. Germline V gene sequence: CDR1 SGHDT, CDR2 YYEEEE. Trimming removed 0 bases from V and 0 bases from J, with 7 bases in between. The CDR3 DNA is TGTGCCAGCAGCTTGGGACAGAGCTCCTACGAGCAGTACTTC. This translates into CASSLGQSSYEQYF. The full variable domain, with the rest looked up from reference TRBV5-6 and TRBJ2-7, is DAGVTQSPTHLIKTRGQQVTLRCSPKSGHDTVSWYQQALGQGPQFIFQYYEEEERQRGNFPDRFSGHQFPNYSSELNVNALLLGDSALYLCASSLGQSSYEQYFGPGTRLTVT.

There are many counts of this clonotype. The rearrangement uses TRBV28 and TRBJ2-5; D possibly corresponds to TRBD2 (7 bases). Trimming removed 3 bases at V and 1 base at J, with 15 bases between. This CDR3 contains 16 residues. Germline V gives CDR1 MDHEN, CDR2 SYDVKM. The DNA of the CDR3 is TGTGCCAGCAGTTTGTTGGGGGGGCCAATCCAAGAGACCCAGTACTTC. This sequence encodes CASSLLGGPIQETQYF.

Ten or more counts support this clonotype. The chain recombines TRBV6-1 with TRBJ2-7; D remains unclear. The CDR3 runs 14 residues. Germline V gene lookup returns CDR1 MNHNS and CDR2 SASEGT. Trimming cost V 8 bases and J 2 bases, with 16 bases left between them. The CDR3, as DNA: TGTGCCAGCGCTACCCGCAGTACTACCTACGAGCAGTACTTC. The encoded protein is CASATRSTTYEQYF.

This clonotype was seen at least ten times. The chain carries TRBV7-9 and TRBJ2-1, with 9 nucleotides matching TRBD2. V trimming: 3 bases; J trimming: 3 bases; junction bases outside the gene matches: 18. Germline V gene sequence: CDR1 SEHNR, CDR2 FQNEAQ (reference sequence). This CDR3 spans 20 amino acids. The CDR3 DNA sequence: TGTGCCAGCAGCTTCCCGCGGGAGGGAGTGGTAGAAAGGGGCTACAATGAGCAGTTCTTC. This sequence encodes CASSFPREGVVERGYNEQFF.

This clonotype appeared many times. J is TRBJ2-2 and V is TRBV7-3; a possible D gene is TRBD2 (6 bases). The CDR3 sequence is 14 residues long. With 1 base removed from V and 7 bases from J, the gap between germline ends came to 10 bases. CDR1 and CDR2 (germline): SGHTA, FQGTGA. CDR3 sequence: CASSLKRGGGELFF. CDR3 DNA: TGTGCCAGCAGCTTAAAGAGGGGAGGCGGGGAGCTGTTTTTT.

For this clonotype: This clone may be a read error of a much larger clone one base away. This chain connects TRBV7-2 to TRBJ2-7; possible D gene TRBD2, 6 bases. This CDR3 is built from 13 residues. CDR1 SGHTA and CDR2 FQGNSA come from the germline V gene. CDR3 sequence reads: CASSFPGRDEQHF. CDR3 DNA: TGTGCCAGCAGCTTCCCGGGGCGGGACGAGCAGCACTTC.

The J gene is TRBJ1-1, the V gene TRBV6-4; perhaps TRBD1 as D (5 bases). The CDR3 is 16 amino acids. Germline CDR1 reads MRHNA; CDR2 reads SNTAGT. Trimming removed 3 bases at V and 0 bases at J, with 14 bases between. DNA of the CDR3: TGTGCCAGCAGTGAAGGGGTTGACAGAATGAACACTGAAGCTTTCTTT. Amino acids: CASSEGVDRMNTEAFF.

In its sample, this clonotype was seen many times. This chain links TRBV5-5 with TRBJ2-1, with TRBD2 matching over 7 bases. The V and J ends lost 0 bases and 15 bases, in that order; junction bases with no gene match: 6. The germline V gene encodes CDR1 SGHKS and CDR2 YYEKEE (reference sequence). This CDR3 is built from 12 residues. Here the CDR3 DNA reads TGTGCCAGCAGCTTGGGAGTGACTAGCCTGTTCTTC. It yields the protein CASSLGVTSLFF.

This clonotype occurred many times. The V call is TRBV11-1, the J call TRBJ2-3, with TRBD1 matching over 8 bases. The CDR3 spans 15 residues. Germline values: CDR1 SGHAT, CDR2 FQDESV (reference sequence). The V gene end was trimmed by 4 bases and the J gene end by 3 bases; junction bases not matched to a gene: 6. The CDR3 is CASSSGGARTDTQYF. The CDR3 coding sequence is TGTGCCAGCAGCTCAGGGGGCGCTCGAACAGATACGCAGTATTTT.